This paragraph reports one T cell receptor (beta chain). These data originate in a study of technical replicates of blood from a few donors. This CDR3 is 14 amino acids long. Germline V CDR1 and CDR2: SGHRS, YFSETQ. The V gene end was trimmed by 5 bases and the J gene end by 4 bases; junction bases not matched to a gene: 7. Sequencing was performed with immunoSEQ multiplex PCR; in TCRdb, only in-frame clones are kept and a portion is missing. In the table there are 60,000 to 80,000 clones, approximately 86% of which are singletons. The sequenced sample consisted of PBMCs. The receptor comes from a human donor in good health. Some clones in this sample may be carry-over from other donors' samples. The chain carries TRBV5-1 and TRBJ2-5; TRBD1 agrees at 8 bases. The CDR3 DNA sequence: TGCGCCAGCAGGACCCGGACAGGGACAGAGACCCAGTACTTC. This encodes CASRTRTGTETQYF.